The present T cell receptor beta chain was sequenced within a study of blood T cell repertoires in COVID-19. Study-wide background: Both acute and convalescent COVID-19 samples were obtained from the United States, Italy and Spain. PBMCs, B-cell-depleted T cells, or T cells were the source of the cDNA or gDNA that made up the material.

Seattle participants joined during active infection and were tracked over time. J was trimmed by 0 bases and V by 7 bases; bases with no gene match: 5. The germline V gene has CDR1 GTSNPN and CDR2 SVGIG (reference sequence). The CDR3 has 14 residues. Authors' data handling: Estimated nucleated cell counts came from reference gene primer amplification. Data came from immunoSEQ multiplex PCR; TCRdb stores just in-frame clones and leaves some out. That table furnishes V, J and clone size, whereas the DNA furnished D and trimming. The sample shows some 200,000 clones, roughly 90% of them seen only once. This sequence originates from a man between 45 and 60 years old with COVID-19, enrolled during active disease. The chain combines TRBV30 with TRBJ2-1, with TRBD2 identical over 8 bases. Sequenced sample: peripheral blood. In nucleotides, the CDR3 is TGTGCCTTTCGGGGGGGGGTCTCCTACAATGAGCAGTTCTTC. This gives the protein CAFRGGVSYNEQFF.